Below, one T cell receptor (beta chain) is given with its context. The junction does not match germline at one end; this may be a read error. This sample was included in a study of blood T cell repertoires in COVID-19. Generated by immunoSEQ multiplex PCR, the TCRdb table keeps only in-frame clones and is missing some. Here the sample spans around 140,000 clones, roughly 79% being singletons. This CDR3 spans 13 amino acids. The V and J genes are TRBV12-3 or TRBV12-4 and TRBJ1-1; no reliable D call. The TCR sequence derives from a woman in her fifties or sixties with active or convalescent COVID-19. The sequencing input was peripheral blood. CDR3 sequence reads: CASSLVENTEAFF. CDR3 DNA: TGTGCCAGCAGCTTAGTAGAAAACACTGAAGCTTTCTTT.